The 18 T cell receptor beta chains below were found in one sample sequenced in a study of T cells in Graves' hyperthyroidism and ophthalmopathy (dated by TCRdb to the late 2010s). The library was built by means of multiplex PCR. TCRdb lists the instrument as Illumina HiSeq 2000. TCR beta CDR3 regions were amplified from RNA transcripts. The TCR CDR3 was subjected to a first round of RT-PCR using the HTBI primer set and the Qiagen OneStep RT-PCR kit. Starting from the raw public reads, TCRdb applied fastp trimming at Q25, assembled clones with MiXCR and retained in-frame beta chains. Rows are combined by CDR3 protein, so each entry shows the most common genes and DNA. This sample holds approximately 430,000 distinct CDR3 sequences; less than 20% were observed only once. Clones ranked in the top ten supply roughly 14% of the sample. The sample taken for sequencing was blood. Every receptor here comes from a woman in her late teens or twenties with Graves' hyperthyroidism.

There are many counts of this clonotype. V gene TRBV7-2 combines with J gene TRBJ2-1; 15 bases map to TRBD2. The length of the CDR3 is 20 residues. From germline, CDR1 is SGHTA and CDR2 FQGNSA. Trimming removed 1 base from V and 4 bases from J; junction bases left unmatched: 11. Here the CDR3 reads CASSLGSGLAGGFLYNEQFF. The DNA for the CDR3 is TGTGCCAGCAGCTTAGGGTCTGGACTAGCGGGAGGGTTTCTGTACAATGAGCAGTTCTTC.

To note about this clonotype: Relative to the germline gene, one junction end is altered; a read error may explain this. The chain joins TRBV5-6 to TRBJ2-7; 9 nucleotides match TRBD1. Looked up from germline, CDR1 is SGHDT and CDR2 is YYEEEE. The length of the CDR3 is 15 residues. The CDR3: CASSPRDRASSEQYF. CDR3 DNA: TGTGCCAGCAGCCCCAGGGACAGGGCTTCCTCCGAGCAGTACTTC.

This clonotype has ten or more counts. V and J are TRBV24-1 and TRBJ2-1; 7 nucleotides align to TRBD1. J lost 3 bases, V lost 4 bases, and 8 bases had no gene match. Germline assignment: CDR1 KGHDR and CDR2 SFDVKD. The CDR3 sequence is 16 residues long. The CDR3 bases are TGTGCCACCAGTGAGAATCGGGACAGAGACTACAATGAGCAGTTCTTC. Protein product: CATSENRDRDYNEQFF.

The chain couples TRBV3-1 to TRBJ2-5, with unresolved D. The V and J ends lost 1 base and 5 bases respectively, with 14 bases between them. Germline assignment: CDR1 LGHDT and CDR2 YNNKEL (reference sequence). The CDR3 has 15 residues. The CDR3 DNA reads TGTGCCAGCAGCCAAGCGGGCAAGCTAGGCGAGACCCAGTACTTC. This gives the protein CASSQAGKLGETQYF.

This chain connects TRBV18 to TRBJ2-7; 9 nucleotides line up with TRBD1. The CDR3 is 15 residues long. V lost 4 bases, J lost 0 bases, and 4 bases stayed unmatched. Germline lookup yields CDR1 KGHSH and CDR2 LQKENI. CDR3 nucleotides: TGTGCCAGCTCACAGGGACAGGGAGACTCCTACGAGCAGTACTTC. Protein: CASSQGQGDSYEQYF.

This clonotype has ten or more counts. The chain carries TRBV12-3 or TRBV12-4 and TRBJ1-2; a possible D gene is TRBD1 (6 bases). The V gene lost 3 bases and the J gene lost 2 bases, with 10 bases spanning the gap. The CDR3 consists of 14 residues. The DNA of the CDR3 is TGTGCCAGCAGTTTTGACAGGAGAAACTATGGCTACACCTTC. Encoded protein: CASSFDRRNYGYTF.

This clonotype was observed many times. This chain links TRBV10-3 with TRBJ2-5, with 8 bases aligning to TRBD2. This CDR3 has 16 residues. V dropped 3 bases and J dropped 5; count of bases not matched to a gene: 11. Germline V CDR1 and CDR2: ENHRY, SYGVKD. For the CDR3, the DNA is TGTGCCATCAGTGACAGGTCTAGCGGGCATGGGGAGACCCAGTACTTC. Its protein is CAISDRSSGHGETQYF.

This chain links TRBV12-3 or TRBV12-4 with TRBJ1-6, with D possibly TRBD1 on 5 matching bases. The CDR3 is 20 residues long. Trimming took 6 bases from V and 7 from J, leaving 31 bases between them. Written as DNA, the CDR3 is TGTGCCAGCAGCTTATTTGAGATCCTGGGGGGACCTCAAAGGAATTCACCCCTCCACTTT. The encoded protein is CASSLFEILGGPQRNSPLHF.

The sample holds a few counts of this clonotype. V is TRBV6-1 and J is TRBJ2-3; perhaps TRBD1 as D (5 bases). There are 11 residues in the CDR3. Trimming shortened V by 6 bases and J by 11 bases, and 12 bases separated the two germline ends. Germline V gene lookup returns CDR1 MNHNS and CDR2 SASEGT. The CDR3 reads CASRGPLRQYF. The CDR3 DNA follows: TGTGCCAGCAGGGGGCCCCTAAGGCAGTATTTT.

This clonotype showed up many times. The chain links TRBV12-3 or TRBV12-4 to TRBJ2-2; 7 nucleotides match TRBD2. The CDR3 consists of 15 residues. V lost 6 bases to trimming and J lost 5 bases; unmatched junction nucleotides: 9. The CDR3 nucleotides read TGTGCCAGCAGCCCTGGGGGAGGGATAACCGGGGAGCTGTTTTTT. As protein: CASSPGGGITGELFF.

This clonotype has a count of ten or more. This rearrangement joins TRBV12-3 or TRBV12-4 to TRBJ2-7; the D gene is possibly TRBD2 (6 bases). Trimming removed 1 base at V and 6 bases at J, with 13 bases between. The CDR3 spans 14 residues. The CDR3 DNA follows: TGTGCCAGCAGTTTAGGGGGAGGAGTGGCCGAGCAGTACTTC. Amino acid sequence: CASSLGGGVAEQYF.

The J gene is TRBJ2-5, the V gene TRBV19, with D tentatively TRBD1 or TRBD2 (5 bases each). Germline V gene sequence: CDR1 LNHDA, CDR2 SQIVND (reference sequence). The ends were cut back, 1 base at V and 1 base at J, with 10 bases in the middle. The CDR3 is 15 amino acids. CDR3 DNA sequence: TGTGCCAGTAGTATAGCCACCGGGACCCAAGAGACCCAGTACTTC. Protein product: CASSIATGTQETQYF.

The table lists this clonotype with a few counts. The rearrangement uses TRBV19 and TRBJ1-5, with 7 bases fitting TRBD1. Looked up from germline, CDR1 is LNHDA and CDR2 is SQIVND (reference sequence). This CDR3 has 14 amino acids. V shed 7 bases, J shed 3 bases, and the junction held 6 bases outside the gene matches. CDR3: CASMGQTYNQPQHF. The CDR3 DNA is TGTGCCAGTATGGGACAGACATACAATCAGCCCCAGCATTTT.

This clonotype was seen at least ten times. The genes are TRBV20-1 and TRBJ2-5; 8 bases line up with TRBD1. The CDR3 is made up of 12 amino acids. V dropped 3 bases and J dropped 5; count of bases not matched to a gene: 2. Germline CDR1 and CDR2: DFQATT and SNEGSKA (reference sequence). The CDR3 region has the DNA TGCAGTGCTAGTAACAGGGGGGAGACCCAGTACTTC. Protein: CSASNRGETQYF.

This clonotype came up a few times. The chain recombines TRBV27 with TRBJ2-2; TRBD1 aligns across 7 bases. Germline assignment: CDR1 MNHEY and CDR2 SMNVEV (reference sequence). CDR3 size: 15 residues. With V trimmed by 0 bases and J by 4 bases, 2 bases remained unmatched. The CDR3 nucleotides are TGTGCCAGCAGTTTATCGACAGGGTTCACCGGGGAGCTGTTTTTT. It codes for CASSLSTGFTGELFF.

This clonotype was seen at least ten times. The chain recombines TRBV5-5 with TRBJ2-1, with 9 nucleotides matching TRBD1. The J segment lost 4 bases and the V segment lost 4 bases, leaving 9 bases of the junction unmatched. Germline loops: CDR1 SGHKS, CDR2 YYEKEE (reference sequence). This CDR3 contains 16 residues. In DNA form, the CDR3 reads TGTGCCAGCAGCCCATTTCTACAGGGGGCTTACAATGAGCAGTTCTTC. It is translated as CASSPFLQGAYNEQFF. Together with reference TRBV5-5 and TRBJ2-1, the CDR3 gives the full variable domain: DAGVTQSPTHLIKTRGQQVTLRCSPISGHKSVSWYQQVLGQGPQFIFQYYEKEERGRGNFPDRFSARQFPNYSSELNVNALLLGDSALYLCASSPFLQGAYNEQFFGPGTRLTVL.

The table lists this clonotype with many counts. The V call is TRBV12-3 or TRBV12-4, the J call TRBJ1-5; TRBD1 agrees at 8 bases. Trimming at V came to 7 bases and at J to 6 bases, leaving 23 bases not matched to a gene. There are 19 residues in the CDR3. The CDR3 loop reads CASTFLGFAETGVGQPQHF. Written as DNA, the CDR3 is TGTGCCAGCACCTTTTTGGGGTTCGCGGAGACAGGGGTAGGTCAGCCCCAGCATTTT.

The rearrangement links TRBV20-1 to TRBJ2-5; TRBD2 matches 7 bases. Germline CDR1 and CDR2: DFQATT and SNEGSKA (reference sequence). This CDR3 has 12 amino acids. The CDR3: CSLGGGVETQYF. CDR3 nucleotide sequence: TGCAGCCTGGGCGGGGGAGTGGAGACCCAGTACTTC.